A single sample gave rise to the 23 T cell receptor beta chains below, sequenced in a study of beta chain features in type 1 diabetes. General study results and limits: Shorter TCRB CDR3s, moderately but significantly so, were found in Type 1 diabetes patients in all four CD4+ subsets.

What was sequenced were expressed TCRB transcripts, since all of the isolated RNA had been reverse transcribed. Libraries were prepared by immunoSEQ multiplex PCR; TCRdb keeps only in-frame clonotypes and omits some of them. The table shows around 250,000 clones, with roughly 20% occurring only once. What these receptors recognize is not known. Specimen: naive CD4+ T cells from blood. The receptors derive from a woman aged 40 to 50 with type 1 diabetes.

The V call is TRBV4-3, the J call TRBJ1-3; the match to TRBD1 covers 7 bases. V dropped 0 bases and J dropped 2; count of bases not matched to a gene: 1. CDR1 and CDR2 from the germline V gene are LGHNA and YSLEER. The CDR3 runs to 15 residues. As DNA, the CDR3 is TGCGCCAGCAGCCAAGAAAGGGGGCCTGGAAACACCATATATTTT. Its protein product is CASSQERGPGNTIYF.

This clone was counted between two and nine times. The chain employs TRBV5-6 and TRBJ2-6; a weak D match, TRBD2 (5 bases). Germline V CDR1 and CDR2: SGHDT, YYEEEE. The CDR3 runs to 14 residues. Trimming took off 9 bases at V and 4 bases at J, with 14 bases between the two ends. CDR3 amino acids: CATFDSGGANVLTF. The CDR3 DNA follows: TGTGCCACCTTTGACTCGGGAGGGGCCAACGTCCTGACTTTC.

The chain links TRBV6-1 to TRBJ2-5; D is uncertain. The germline V and J ends were trimmed by 1 base and 6 bases, with 15 bases remaining between them. The CDR3 length is 15 residues. The germline V gene encodes CDR1 MNHNS and CDR2 SASEGT. CDR3 DNA: TGTGCCAGCAGTGAAGGGTTAAGTCGCAGTAAGACCCAGTACTTC. This codes for CASSEGLSRSKTQYF.

This clone turned up a few times. This chain uses TRBV4-1 with TRBJ2-6, with 7 positions matching TRBD2. The CDR3 length is 17 residues. The germline gives CDR1 MGHRA, CDR2 YSYEKL. The trim removed 0 bases at V and 2 bases at J, leaving 4 bases unmatched. The CDR3 loop is CASSQDGGGAGANVLTF. The DNA of the CDR3 is TGCGCCAGCAGCCAAGATGGTGGGGGGGCTGGGGCCAACGTCCTGACTTTC.

The rearrangement links TRBV29-1 to TRBJ2-1; maybe TRBD2 (5 bases). Germline V lookup: CDR1 SQVTM, CDR2 ANQGSEA. Trimming removed 5 bases from V and 0 bases from J, with 11 bases in between. This CDR3 spans 14 amino acids. Written as DNA, the CDR3 is TGCAGCGTTCACCCGGGGAGCTCCTACAATGAGCAGTTCTTC. It is translated as CSVHPGSSYNEQFF.

The chain recombines TRBV7-3 with TRBJ2-3; TRBD2 aligns across 8 bases. The J segment lost 5 bases and the V segment lost 5 bases, leaving 6 bases of the junction unmatched. From germline, CDR1 is SGHTA and CDR2 FQGTGA. This CDR3 comprises 14 residues. The CDR3 DNA reads as TGTGCCAGCAGCCACGGGGGGGCGGGAGATACGCAGTATTTT. Its translation: CASSHGGAGDTQYF.

The chain uses TRBV30 and TRBJ1-2; 8 bases fit TRBD1. V lost 3 bases, J lost 3 bases, and 15 bases stayed unmatched. The length of the CDR3 is 17 residues. Germline assignment: CDR1 GTSNPN and CDR2 SVGIG (reference sequence). CDR3: CAWRGGTGFFGDYGYTF. The CDR3 region has the DNA TGTGCCTGGAGAGGGGGGACAGGTTTTTTCGGAGACTATGGCTACACCTTC.

This chain uses TRBV7-3 with TRBJ1-2; 9 bases match TRBD1. The CDR3 spans 18 residues. J gave up 1 base and V 5 bases, and 14 bases lay outside the gene matches. The germline V gene has CDR1 SGHTA and CDR2 FQGTGA. The CDR3 DNA sequence: TGTGCCAGCAGCAACCTCCCGGGACAGGGAGACCATAACTATGGCTACACCTTC. Its translation: CASSNLPGQGDHNYGYTF. Using reference TRBV7-3 and TRBJ1-2 for the parts outside the CDR3, the full variable domain is GAGVSQTPSNKVTEKGKYVELRCDPISGHTALYWYRQSLGQGPEFLIYFQGTGAADDSGLPNDRFFAVRPEGSVSTLKIQRTERGDSAVYLCASSNLPGQGDHNYGYTFGSGTRLTVV.

A few counts support this clone. The CDR3 here is CASRRELIYTDTQYF. The CDR3 coding sequence is TGTGCCAGCAGGAGGGAACTCATTTACACAGATACGCAGTATTTT. The rearrangement links TRBV6-5 to TRBJ2-3; TRBD2 might be the D (5 bases). The V end was cut by 6 bases, the J end by 2 bases, with 15 bases between. The CDR3 contains 15 residues. Germline CDR1 MNHEY, CDR2 SVGAGI.

The chain recombines TRBV19 with TRBJ2-5; 8 bases fit TRBD1. The ends lost 5 bases at V and 5 bases at J; junction bases unmatched: 7. Germline V lookup: CDR1 LNHDA, CDR2 SQIVND (reference sequence). The CDR3 consists of 14 residues. The DNA of the CDR3 is TGTGCCAGTAGTGGGCGACAGGGGCGGGAGACCCAGTACTTC. This encodes CASSGRQGRETQYF. Looking up the rest from reference TRBV19 and TRBJ2-5 gives the full variable domain: DGGITQSPKYLFRKEGQNVTLSCEQNLNHDAMYWYRQDPGQGLRLIYYSQIVNDFQKGDIAEGYSVSREKKESFPLTVTSAQKNPTAFYLCASSGRQGRETQYFGPGTRLLVL.

V is TRBV30 and J is TRBJ2-5; TRBD2 might be the D (5 bases). Trimming shortened V by 2 bases and J by 0 bases, and 13 bases separated the two germline ends. The length of the CDR3 is 15 residues. CDR1 GTSNPN and CDR2 SVGIG come from the germline V gene (reference sequence). CDR3 sequence (DNA): TGTGCCTGGAGTTTACCCCGGGAATACCAAGAGACCCAGTACTTC. Its protein product is CAWSLPREYQETQYF.

CDR3 residues: CSVGRGWYTEAFF. The CDR3 DNA follows: TGCAGCGTTGGGAGAGGATGGTACACTGAAGCTTTCTTT. V gene TRBV29-1 combines with J gene TRBJ1-1; D gene unclear. V lost 4 bases to trimming and J lost 3 bases, with 12 bases between them. Germline V gives CDR1 SQVTM, CDR2 ANQGSEA. The CDR3 runs to 13 residues.

A few counts support this clone. This chain joins TRBV4-2 and TRBJ2-7, with 8 bases matching TRBD1. The CDR3 contains 17 residues. The germline CDR1 and CDR2 sequences are LGHNA and YNFKEQ. V was clipped by 1 base and J by 3 bases; unmatched bases: 11. The CDR3 sequence is CASSQVRDRNLDYEQYF. CDR3 bases: TGTGCCAGCAGCCAAGTCCGGGACAGGAATCTAGACTACGAGCAGTACTTC.

This clone was seen a handful of times. V usage is TRBV29-1 and J usage is TRBJ2-2, with D perhaps matching TRBD2 (5 bases). The CDR3 consists of 12 residues. V lost 3 bases and J 6 bases, leaving 8 bases between the germline ends. Germline values: CDR1 SQVTM, CDR2 ANQGSEA. The DNA of the CDR3 is TGCAGCGTTGATCCCGGGGCCGGGGAGCTGTTTTTT. Translating gives CSVDPGAGELFF.

This chain joins TRBV28 and TRBJ2-3; a possible D gene is TRBD2 (6 bases). The V end was cut by 3 bases, the J end by 6 bases, with 19 bases between. Germline CDR1 MDHEN, CDR2 SYDVKM. This CDR3 spans 16 amino acids. CDR3 sequence (DNA): TGTGCCAGCAGTTTGGGGGGACGGGGCCTAGGGGATACGCAGTATTTT. Translated, it gives CASSLGGRGLGDTQYF.

V and J are TRBV5-6 and TRBJ2-6; TRBD1 aligns across 7 bases. Germline-derived CDR1 and CDR2 are SGHDT and YYEEEE. V was pared by 2 bases and J by 0 bases, with 5 bases of the junction left unmatched. The CDR3 contains 17 residues. The CDR3 DNA follows: TGTGCCAGCAGCTTATCGACAGGGAGCTCTGGGGCCAACGTCCTGACTTTC. Translating gives CASSLSTGSSGANVLTF.

J is TRBJ1-2 and V is TRBV4-2; D is ambiguous. Trimming took 0 bases from V and 3 from J, leaving 8 bases between them. The CDR3 runs to 14 residues. CDR1 is LGHNA and CDR2 is YNFKEQ in the germline V gene. CDR3 bases: TGTGCCAGCAGCCAAGAAGTGGTAGACTATGGCTACACCTTC. It codes for CASSQEVVDYGYTF.

This clone was observed a handful of times. The same CDR3 can be traced to other DNA sequences in this sample. V and J are TRBV18 and TRBJ2-5; no clear D gene. The CDR3 loop spans 11 amino acids. Germline V gene sequence: CDR1 KGHSH, CDR2 LQKENI. The germline V and J ends were trimmed by 6 bases and 2 bases, with 4 bases remaining between them. CDR3: CASSLQETQYF. The CDR3 DNA is TGTGCCAGCTCGCTACAAGAGACCCAGTACTTC. Supplemented by reference TRBV18 and TRBJ2-5, the full variable domain reads NAGVMQNPRHLVRRRGQEARLRCSPMKGHSHVYWYRQLPEEGLKFMVYLQKENIIDESGMPKERFSAEFPKEGPSILRIQQVVRGDSAAYFCASSLQETQYFGPGTRLLVL.

The chain links TRBV4-1 to TRBJ1-1; maybe TRBD1 (6 bases). The V and J ends lost 1 base and 4 bases respectively, with 16 bases between them. The CDR3 contains 16 residues. Looked up from germline, CDR1 is MGHRA and CDR2 is YSYEKL. As DNA, the CDR3 is TGCGCCAGCAGCCAAGTCGCTCAACAGGGATCCACTGAAGCTTTCTTT. Protein sequence: CASSQVAQQGSTEAFF.

This clone was observed a handful of times. V gene TRBV15 combines with J gene TRBJ2-1; TRBD1 might be the D (6 bases). The germline CDR1 and CDR2 sequences are LNHNV and YYDKDF (reference sequence). This CDR3 contains 16 residues. V lost 0 bases and J lost 12, with 21 bases in between. In DNA, the CDR3 is TGTGCCACCAGCAGAGAAGGGACATCCGCCTCCGGGGCGCAGTTCTTC. This codes for CATSREGTSASGAQFF.

A remark on this clone: At one end the junction does not follow the germline gene, possibly because of a read error. V and J are TRBV7-3 and TRBJ2-1; D gene unclear. Germline V gene data show CDR1 as SGHTA and CDR2 as FQGTGA. This CDR3 is built from 12 residues. The CDR3: CASSLTKNEQFF. The CDR3 nucleotides are TGTGCCAGCAGCCTAACCAAAAATGAGCAGTTCTTC.

There are a few counts of this clone. The V gene is TRBV11-1, the J gene TRBJ2-5, with a possible D match to TRBD2 (5 bases). The CDR3 is made up of 13 amino acids. Germline CDR1 reads SGHAT; CDR2 reads FQDESV (reference sequence). Trimming removed 5 bases from V and 4 bases from J, with 11 bases in between. CDR3 sequence: CASSLRERETQYF. The CDR3, as DNA: TGTGCCAGCAGCCTCCGGGAACGAGAGACCCAGTACTTC.

This clone was seen only a few times. The rearrangement joins TRBV5-1 to TRBJ2-1; unclear D gene. Germline assignment: CDR1 SGHRS and CDR2 YFSETQ. The length of the CDR3 is 15 residues. The V end lost 0 bases, the J end lost 6 bases, and 13 bases lay between the germline ends. CDR3 loop: CASSLAPRGVNEQFF. The CDR3 coding sequence is TGCGCCAGCAGCTTGGCGCCTCGCGGCGTCAATGAGCAGTTCTTC.